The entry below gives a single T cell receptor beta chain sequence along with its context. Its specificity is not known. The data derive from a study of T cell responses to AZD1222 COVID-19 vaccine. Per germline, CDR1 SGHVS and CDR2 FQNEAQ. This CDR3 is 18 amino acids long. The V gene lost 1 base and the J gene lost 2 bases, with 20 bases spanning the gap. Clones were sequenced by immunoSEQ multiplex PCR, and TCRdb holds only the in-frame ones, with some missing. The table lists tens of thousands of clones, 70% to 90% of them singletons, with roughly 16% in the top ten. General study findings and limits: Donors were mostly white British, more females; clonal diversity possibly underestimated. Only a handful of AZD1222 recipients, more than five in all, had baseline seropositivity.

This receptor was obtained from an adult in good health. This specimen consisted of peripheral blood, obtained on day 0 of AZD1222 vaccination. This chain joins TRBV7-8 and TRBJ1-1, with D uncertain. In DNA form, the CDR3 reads TGTGCCAGCAGCTTAGGTGGTCGTACGGGAGATTTCAACACTGAAGCTTTCTTT. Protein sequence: CASSLGGRTGDFNTEAFF. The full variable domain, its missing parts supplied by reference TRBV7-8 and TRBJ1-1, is GAGVSQSPRYKVAKRGQDVALRCDPISGHVSLFWYQQALGQGPEFLTYFQNEAQLDKSGLPSDRFFAERPEGSVSTLKIQRTQQEDSAVYLCASSLGGRTGDFNTEAFFGQGTRLTVV.